A single sample is the source of the 30 T cell receptor beta chains below, sequenced in a study of T cell changes during pregnancy in multiple sclerosis. The table came from immunoSEQ multiplex PCR; TCRdb's copy has only in-frame clones and leaves some out. The sample includes about 44,000 clones, roughly 92% of them seen just once. The sequenced sample was CD4+ T cells from peripheral blood mononuclear cells, obtained in the first trimester of pregnancy. All receptors derive from a female donor with multiple sclerosis, enrolled in a pregnancy study.

This rearrangement joins TRBV13 to TRBJ2-5, with 14 bases fitting TRBD2. Trimming at V came to 5 bases and at J to 5 bases, leaving 10 bases not matched to a gene. CDR3 length: 17 residues. CDR1 is PRHDT, CDR2 FYEKMQ, per germline (reference sequence). The CDR3 reads CASSTGTSGSNEETQYF. DNA for the CDR3: TGTGCCAGCAGCACCGGGACTAGCGGGAGTAACGAGGAGACCCAGTACTTC. The full variable domain, in which reference TRBV13 and TRBJ2-5 provide the parts outside the CDR3, is AAGVIQSPRHLIKEKRETATLKCYPIPRHDTVYWYQQGPGQDPQFLISFYEKMQSDKGSIPDRFSAQQFSDYHSELNMSSLELGDSALYFCASSTGTSGSNEETQYFGPGTRLLVL.

V gene TRBV9 combines with J gene TRBJ2-7; perhaps TRBD2 as D (6 bases). This CDR3 is built from 17 residues. V was cut by 4 bases and J by 2 bases, with 22 bases left in between. Germline V CDR1 and CDR2: SGDLS, YYNGEE. CDR3 sequence reads: CASSLASMSLGPYEQYF. For the CDR3, the DNA is TGTGCCAGCAGCCTAGCGTCGATGTCCTTGGGCCCCTACGAGCAGTACTTC.

The rearrangement joins TRBV5-4 to TRBJ2-3; 9 bases fit TRBD2. This CDR3 has 15 residues. The J segment lost 4 bases and the V segment lost 3 bases, leaving 6 bases of the junction unmatched. The germline gives CDR1 SGHNT, CDR2 YYREEE (reference sequence). The CDR3 protein is CASSSAAGGPDTQYF. In DNA, the CDR3 is TGTGCCAGCAGCTCCGCAGCGGGAGGTCCAGATACGCAGTATTTT. Full variable domain (rest looked up from reference TRBV5-4 and TRBJ2-3): ETGVTQSPTHLIKTRGQQVTLRCSSQSGHNTVSWYQQALGQGPQFIFQYYREEENGRGNFPPRFSGLQFPNYSSELNVNALELDDSALYLCASSSAAGGPDTQYFGPGTRLTVL.

The chain has TRBV18 and TRBJ2-5, with 13 bases aligning to TRBD2. Looked up from germline, CDR1 is KGHSH and CDR2 is LQKENI. J lost 4 bases, V lost 2 bases, and 4 bases had no gene match. This CDR3 has 16 amino acids. CDR3 bases: TGTGCCAGCTCACCAGAACTAGCGGGAGGGCGAGAGACCCAGTACTTC. This gives the protein CASSPELAGGRETQYF.

This clone is a singleton in its sample. The V call is TRBV5-6, the J call TRBJ1-1; D gene uncertain. This CDR3 has 15 residues. Trimming took 4 bases from V and 0 from J, leaving 13 bases between them. Germline V CDR1 and CDR2: SGHDT, YYEEEE. Here the CDR3 DNA reads TGTGCCAGCAGCGGGGAGGGCTGGATGAACACTGAAGCTTTCTTT. It is translated as CASSGEGWMNTEAFF. Drawing the rest from reference TRBV5-6 and TRBJ1-1, the complete variable domain is DAGVTQSPTHLIKTRGQQVTLRCSPKSGHDTVSWYQQALGQGPQFIFQYYEEEERQRGNFPDRFSGHQFPNYSSELNVNALLLGDSALYLCASSGEGWMNTEAFFGQGTRLTVV.

The CDR3 nucleotides are TGTGCCAGCAGCAATCCAGGACAGAATGAAAAACTGTTTTTT. The encoded protein is CASSNPGQNEKLFF. The chain combines TRBV5-6 with TRBJ1-4, with D perhaps TRBD1 (6 bases). The CDR3 is 14 amino acids. Germline assignment: CDR1 SGHDT and CDR2 YYEEEE. The germline V and J ends were trimmed by 4 bases and 5 bases, with 12 bases remaining between them.

The chain combines TRBV19 with TRBJ2-7; D perhaps matches TRBD2 (6 bases). Germline CDR1 and CDR2: LNHDA and SQIVND (reference sequence). The CDR3 loop spans 15 amino acids. V was cut by 8 bases and J by 2 bases, with 19 bases left in between. The CDR3 DNA reads TGTGCCAGTGGGATAGGGACTGGCCGACCCTACGAGCAGTACTTC. It encodes CASGIGTGRPYEQYF. The full variable domain, its missing parts supplied by reference TRBV19 and TRBJ2-7, is DGGITQSPKYLFRKEGQNVTLSCEQNLNHDAMYWYRQDPGQGLRLIYYSQIVNDFQKGDIAEGYSVSREKKESFPLTVTSAQKNPTAFYLCASGIGTGRPYEQYFGPGTRLTVT.

J is TRBJ1-1 and V is TRBV5-1, with D perhaps matching TRBD1 (5 bases). With 0 bases removed from V and 3 bases from J, the gap between germline ends came to 9 bases. CDR1 and CDR2 (germline): SGHRS, YFSETQ. The CDR3 has 14 amino acids. The CDR3 DNA sequence: TGCGCCAGCAGCTTGGGCAGGGTGGACACTGAAGCTTTCTTT. It encodes CASSLGRVDTEAFF.

The CDR3, as DNA: TGTGCCAGCAGCTTCAGAGCGGTGGATACGCAGTATTTT. As protein: CASSFRAVDTQYF. J is TRBJ2-3 and V is TRBV7-9; D is possibly TRBD2 (5 bases). There are 13 residues in the CDR3. V was trimmed by 3 bases and J by 6 bases, leaving 10 bases between them. Germline V gives CDR1 SEHNR, CDR2 FQNEAQ (reference sequence). The whole variable domain, remainder taken from reference TRBV7-9 and TRBJ2-3, is DTGVSQNPRHKITKRGQNVTFRCDPISEHNRLYWYRQTLGQGPEFLTYFQNEAQLEKSRLLSDRFSAERPKGSFSTLEIQRTEQGDSAMYLCASSFRAVDTQYFGPGTRLTVL.

The rearrangement links TRBV28 to TRBJ2-7, with 13 bases lining up with TRBD2. V gave up 5 bases and J gave up 2 bases; unmatched junction bases: 3. This CDR3 has 15 residues. Germline CDR1 reads MDHEN; CDR2 reads SYDVKM. The CDR3 DNA follows: TGTGCCAGCAGTCGGACTAGCGGGGGTACCTACGAGCAGTACTTC. It yields the protein CASSRTSGGTYEQYF.

The J gene is TRBJ1-1, the V gene TRBV19; D is uncertain. Germline CDR1 and CDR2: LNHDA and SQIVND (reference sequence). The V end lost 1 base, the J end lost 7 bases, and 7 bases lay between the germline ends. The CDR3 has 12 residues. The CDR3 sequence: CASSIGPVEAFF. CDR3 nucleotide sequence: TGTGCCAGTAGTATAGGTCCCGTTGAAGCTTTCTTT. The whole variable domain, remainder taken from reference TRBV19 and TRBJ1-1, is DGGITQSPKYLFRKEGQNVTLSCEQNLNHDAMYWYRQDPGQGLRLIYYSQIVNDFQKGDIAEGYSVSREKKESFPLTVTSAQKNPTAFYLCASSIGPVEAFFGQGTRLTVV.

J is TRBJ2-1 and V is TRBV5-1, with 7 bases aligning to TRBD1. Germline trimming cut 1 base from V and 2 bases from J; bases unmatched to any gene: 3. This CDR3 has 15 amino acids. Germline loops: CDR1 SGHRS, CDR2 YFSETQ. In DNA form, the CDR3 reads TGCGCCAGCAGCTTGTTGGGGACAGCCTACAATGAGCAGTTCTTC. Protein: CASSLLGTAYNEQFF.

The chain links TRBV9 to TRBJ2-7; the D gene is possibly TRBD2 (6 bases). The V end was cut by 0 bases, the J end by 0 bases, with 10 bases between. There are 15 residues in the CDR3. Germline V gene sequence: CDR1 SGDLS, CDR2 YYNGEE. CDR3 protein: CASSVEVGSSYEQYF. CDR3 in DNA: TGTGCCAGCAGCGTAGAGGTCGGGAGCTCCTACGAGCAGTACTTC. The entire variable domain, with the rest obtained from reference TRBV9 and TRBJ2-7, is as follows: DSGVTQTPKHLITATGQRVTLRCSPRSGDLSVYWYQQSLDQGLQFLIQYYNGEERAKGNILERFSAQQFPDLHSELNLSSLELGDSALYFCASSVEVGSSYEQYFGPGTRLTVT.

This chain links TRBV9 with TRBJ2-7, with TRBD1 as a possible D gene (5 bases). Germline-derived CDR1 and CDR2 are SGDLS and YYNGEE. This CDR3 region has 15 residues. Between the trimmed V and J ends, which lost 4 bases and 3 bases, there was a span of 17 bases. CDR3 in DNA: TGTGCCAGCAGCCCGGACGGACAATACCGCTACGAGCAGTACTTC. Translated, it gives CASSPDGQYRYEQYF. Variable domain in full (rest from reference TRBV9 and TRBJ2-7): DSGVTQTPKHLITATGQRVTLRCSPRSGDLSVYWYQQSLDQGLQFLIQYYNGEERAKGNILERFSAQQFPDLHSELNLSSLELGDSALYFCASSPDGQYRYEQYFGPGTRLTVT.

The chain is built from TRBV19 and TRBJ2-1; maybe TRBD2 (5 bases). Trimming stripped 1 base from V and 0 bases from J, with 22 bases between. Germline-derived CDR1 and CDR2 are LNHDA and SQIVND (reference sequence). The CDR3 spans 20 residues. CDR3 residues: CASSIGSVWVAGRSYNEQFF. In nucleotides, the CDR3 is TGTGCCAGTAGTATAGGATCGGTTTGGGTGGCGGGCCGCTCCTACAATGAGCAGTTCTTC.

The rearrangement uses TRBV7-9 and TRBJ2-2, with D hard to call. CDR3 length equals 13 residues. CDR1 is SEHNR and CDR2 is FQNEAQ in the germline V gene (reference sequence). Trimming took 5 bases from V and 5 from J, leaving 9 bases between them. CDR3 nucleotide sequence: TGTGCCAGCAGCGCAGCGATAACCGGGGAGCTGTTTTTT. It translates to CASSAAITGELFF.

The rearrangement uses TRBV4-2 and TRBJ2-3; 8 nucleotides align to TRBD2. Trimming cost V 0 bases and J 4 bases; bases outside gene matches: 6. There are 16 residues in the CDR3. CDR1 and CDR2 from the germline V gene are LGHNA and YNFKEQ. CDR3 loop: CASSQDVGTRADTQYF. The CDR3 DNA is TGTGCCAGCAGCCAAGATGTAGGGACTAGGGCAGATACGCAGTATTTT.

The V call is TRBV28, the J call TRBJ2-7, with 8 bases identical to TRBD2. V was clipped by 5 bases and J by 12 bases; unmatched bases: 15. The CDR3 has 14 residues. CDR1 is MDHEN, CDR2 SYDVKM, per germline. The CDR3 DNA sequence: TGTGCCAGCAGTCCCGCCCTGACTAGCGACTATGTGTACTTC. The encoded protein is CASSPALTSDYVYF.

This chain uses TRBV11-2 with TRBJ2-7, with D maybe TRBD2 (5 bases). Germline-derived CDR1 and CDR2 are SGHAT and FQNNGV. This CDR3 has 13 amino acids. V was cut by 5 bases and J by 3 bases, with 11 bases left in between. The CDR3 sequence is CASSRTGGYEQYF. The CDR3 DNA reads as TGTGCCAGCAGCCGGACTGGTGGCTACGAGCAGTACTTC.

This clone was picked up one time. The CDR3 reads CASSFSQGSDEQYF. Written as DNA, the CDR3 is TGCGCCAGCAGCTTCTCACAGGGATCTGACGAGCAGTACTTC. The V call is TRBV5-1, the J call TRBJ2-7; a weak D match, TRBD1 (6 bases). V lost 2 bases and J 5 bases, leaving 14 bases between the germline ends. The CDR3 is 14 residues long. CDR1 and CDR2 from the germline V gene are SGHRS and YFSETQ.

The genes are TRBV7-2 and TRBJ2-7, with D possibly being TRBD1 (6 bases). This CDR3 has 14 residues. V was shortened by 5 bases and J by 7 bases, with 18 bases between the two germline ends. Germline CDR1 reads SGHTA; CDR2 reads FQGNSA. CDR3 protein: CASSPHRVLGEQYF. The DNA for the CDR3 is TGTGCCAGCAGCCCTCACAGGGTTCTGGGGGAGCAGTACTTC.

This sequence joins TRBV27 and TRBJ2-3; the match to TRBD2 covers 7 bases. V gave up 8 bases and J gave up 4 bases; unmatched junction bases: 18. Germline V gene sequence: CDR1 MNHEY, CDR2 SMNVEV (reference sequence). The CDR3 is made up of 17 amino acids. The CDR3 DNA follows: TGTGCCAGCGGGATCACTCGGGGAATAAGCGGGGCAGATACGCAGTATTTT. This codes for CASGITRGISGADTQYF.

The CDR3 coding sequence is TGTGCCAGTAGTGGTAGCAGTGACCGATATGGCTACACCTTC. Amino acid sequence: CASSGSSDRYGYTF. The chain is built from TRBV19 and TRBJ1-2; the D is unclear. The germline gives CDR1 LNHDA, CDR2 SQIVND (reference sequence). The CDR3 totals 14 residues. The V end lost 5 bases, the J end lost 5 bases, and 15 bases lay between the germline ends.

The CDR3 sequence: CASKGPGKDSNQPQHF. The CDR3 DNA sequence: TGTGCCAGCAAAGGGCCAGGGAAGGATAGCAATCAGCCCCAGCATTTT. V usage is TRBV6-6 and J usage is TRBJ1-5, with D tentatively TRBD1 (5 bases). CDR1 and CDR2 (germline): MNHNY, SVGAGI (reference sequence). The CDR3 length is 16 residues. V lost 7 bases and J 0 bases, leaving 16 bases between the germline ends.

This chain's CDR3 is CASSRTGPGKNIQYF. In DNA form, the CDR3 reads TGTGCCAGCAGTAGGACAGGGCCCGGTAAAAACATTCAGTACTTC. V and J are TRBV27 and TRBJ2-4; the match to TRBD1 covers 8 bases. V shed 5 bases, J shed 4 bases, and the junction held 7 bases outside the gene matches. CDR3 length equals 15 residues. Germline V gene data show CDR1 as MNHEY and CDR2 as SMNVEV (reference sequence).

V and J are TRBV2 and TRBJ1-2; 7 bases are shared with TRBD1. This CDR3 is built from 15 residues. Germline CDR1 SNHLY, CDR2 FYNNEI. J gave up 5 bases and V 6 bases, and 12 bases lay outside the gene matches. CDR3 bases: TGTGCCAGCAGAAGACTCGGACAGGCTCCTTATGGCTACACCTTC. Its translation is CASRRLGQAPYGYTF.

The V and J genes are TRBV7-3 and TRBJ2-1, with D perhaps matching TRBD1 (6 bases). Trimming stripped 5 bases from V and 6 bases from J, with 17 bases between. The CDR3 spans 15 residues. CDR1 and CDR2 (germline): SGHTA, FQGTGA. The CDR3 region has the DNA TGTGCCAGCAGCCAAACCGGGACACCTTCCAATGAGCAGTTCTTC. Its protein is CASSQTGTPSNEQFF.

This chain uses TRBV19 with TRBJ1-1; D unresolved. This CDR3 comprises 14 residues. CDR1 and CDR2 (germline): LNHDA, SQIVND (reference sequence). V lost 3 bases to trimming and J lost 3 bases, with 11 bases between them. The CDR3: CASSIEALDTEAFF. The CDR3 region has the DNA TGTGCCAGTAGTATTGAGGCTTTAGACACTGAAGCTTTCTTT.

The chain joins TRBV10-3 to TRBJ2-7, with TRBD2 matching over 14 bases. Germline CDR1 is ENHRY and CDR2 is SYGVKD. The CDR3 has 17 residues. With 1 base clipped from V and 5 bases from J, the junction kept 7 bases outside the gene matches. The CDR3 nucleotides read TGTGCCATCAGTGAGTGGGGGACTAGCGGGAGTTTTCACGAGCAGTACTTC. This codes for CAISEWGTSGSFHEQYF.

The J gene is TRBJ2-7, the V gene TRBV11-2; the match to TRBD2 covers 10 bases. The length of the CDR3 is 16 residues. V trimming: 1 base; J trimming: 7 bases; junction bases outside the gene matches: 10. Germline V gene sequence: CDR1 SGHAT, CDR2 FQNNGV. In DNA, the CDR3 is TGTGCCAGCAGCTTAGGCCTGAGTAGCGGGAGGTCAGAGCAGTACTTC. Residues: CASSLGLSSGRSEQYF.